This T cell receptor beta chain emerged from a study of T-cell memory formation after mild COVID-19. Broader study findings: The study found contracting CD4+ clones mainly in CM and EM and contracting CD8+ clones in EMRA. Day 15 to 85 contractors were CD4/CD8 balanced; later expanders leaned CD4+.

The V and J ends lost 5 bases and 6 bases, in that order; junction bases with no gene match: 3. This CDR3 is built from 11 residues. Germline V gene data show CDR1 as GTSNPN and CDR2 as SVGIG (reference sequence). Constant-segment primers served in 5'RACE that generated TCR alpha and TCR beta cDNA libraries bearing sample barcodes and UMIs. Using its own MiXCR run on the 5' RACE reads, TCRdb lists one record per CDR3 protein. The sample has roughly 100,000 distinct CDR3 sequences; 15% to 20% are singletons. Comments on this clonotype: Its antigen is not known.

This TCR was recovered from an adult woman who had mild COVID-19 (a few samples of this study predate the infection). Cell type and time point are not known. Sequenced: PBMCs or a T cell subset sorted from them (not recorded which). This rearrangement joins TRBV30 to TRBJ1-2, with TRBD1 matching 7 bases. CDR3 coding DNA: TGTGCCTGGGAGACAGGGAATGGCTACACCTTC. This encodes CAWETGNGYTF.